This is a list of T cell receptor beta chains from one sample in a study of response to subunit inactivated influenza vaccine. TCRdb reprocessed the RT-PCR reads via MiXCR and lists one record per CDR3 protein. Of about 570,000 distinct CDR3 sequences in the sample, approximately 10% were seen once. The sample was also reused in another study, on T cells expressing NK-cell markers.

The material was PBMCs from blood, obtained on the day of vaccination. The receptors come from a man between 50 and 59 years old who received an inactivated influenza vaccine. Both conserved end residues are part of each CDR3.

V gene: TRBV18
J gene: TRBJ2-1
CDR3 protein: CASSPLGQGNYNEQFF

V gene: TRBV29-1
J gene: TRBJ2-5
CDR3 protein: CSVSTSGSAQETQYF

V gene: TRBV27
J gene: TRBJ2-3
CDR3 protein: CASSLRQGPTDTQYF

V gene: TRBV27
J gene: TRBJ2-3
CDR3 protein: CASSLLHRQYF

V gene: TRBV28
J gene: TRBJ2-3
CDR3 protein: CASSGRGGTDTQYF

V gene: TRBV12-3/TRBV12-4
J gene: TRBJ2-7
CDR3 protein: CASSLDGGTVSYEQYF

V gene: TRBV7-9
J gene: TRBJ2-5
CDR3 protein: CASSLSLRGAETQYF

V gene: TRBV10-3
J gene: TRBJ2-1
CDR3 protein: CAISGLADRGLDGSYNEQFF

V gene: TRBV29-1
J gene: TRBJ2-7
CDR3 protein: CSVDTGTSGDEQYF

V gene: TRBV29-1
J gene: TRBJ2-3
CDR3 protein: CSVVGGPSTDTQYF

V gene: TRBV28
J gene: TRBJ2-7
CDR3 protein: CASSRAYEQYF

V gene: TRBV6-2/TRBV6-3
J gene: TRBJ2-7
CDR3 protein: CASRQGGFSYEQYF

V gene: TRBV12-3/TRBV12-4
J gene: TRBJ1-2
CDR3 protein: CASSLGAYGYTF

V gene: TRBV24-1
J gene: TRBJ2-7
CDR3 protein: CATSDSGTGGYEQYF

V gene: TRBV28
J gene: TRBJ1-5
CDR3 protein: CASSLSIGLGSGNQPQHF

V gene: TRBV4-3
J gene: TRBJ1-1
CDR3 protein: CASSQDPRVGLSDTEAFF

V gene: TRBV29-1
J gene: TRBJ2-1
CDR3 protein: CSVEMGESLDEQFF

V gene: TRBV4-2
J gene: TRBJ2-2
CDR3 protein: CASSQDIFGELFF

V gene: TRBV12-3/TRBV12-4
J gene: TRBJ1-3
CDR3 protein: CASSLSLGNTIYF

V gene: TRBV6-1
J gene: TRBJ2-3
CDR3 protein: CASSTRIGGITDTQYF

V gene: TRBV12-3/TRBV12-4
J gene: TRBJ2-7
CDR3 protein: CASTSGGSLTEQYF

V gene: TRBV14
J gene: TRBJ2-3
CDR3 protein: CASKYGTATDTQYF

V gene: TRBV20-1
J gene: TRBJ2-1
CDR3 protein: CSARDLTSGDYNEQFF

V gene: TRBV3-1
J gene: TRBJ1-5
CDR3 protein: CASSQVGQPQHF

V gene: TRBV4-3
J gene: TRBJ2-1
CDR3 protein: CASSQETAGLAAYHNQFF

V gene: TRBV5-1
J gene: TRBJ2-2
CDR3 protein: CASSIERNTGELFF

V gene: TRBV4-3
J gene: TRBJ2-3
CDR3 protein: CASSQGPTATDTQYF

V gene: TRBV3-1
J gene: TRBJ1-1
CDR3 protein: CASRDRGARAFF

V gene: TRBV20-1
J gene: TRBJ2-1
CDR3 protein: CSADGSYNEQFF

V gene: TRBV6-2/TRBV6-3
J gene: TRBJ2-2
CDR3 protein: CASRVLLATTGELFF

V gene: TRBV7-7
J gene: TRBJ2-5
CDR3 protein: CASSFNGVGETQYF

V gene: TRBV4-3
J gene: TRBJ1-6
CDR3 protein: CASSQDVRNYNSPLHF

V gene: TRBV7-9
J gene: TRBJ2-7
CDR3 protein: CASSPWGQDYEQYF

V gene: TRBV9
J gene: TRBJ2-5
CDR3 protein: CASSAGGGLKTQYF

V gene: TRBV11-2
J gene: TRBJ2-1
CDR3 protein: CASSLRIASSSYNEQFF

V gene: TRBV5-1
J gene: TRBJ1-1
CDR3 protein: CASSLGTFTEAFF

V gene: TRBV7-9
J gene: TRBJ2-1
CDR3 protein: CASSLGPAGSSYNEQFF

V gene: TRBV4-3
J gene: TRBJ2-5
CDR3 protein: CASSQALTSGRTRNQETQYF

V gene: TRBV15
J gene: TRBJ2-5
CDR3 protein: CATSEGQVEETQYF

V gene: TRBV7-9
J gene: TRBJ2-1
CDR3 protein: CASSLSTGPMGHNEQFF